The TCR beta chain under discussion was sequenced for a study of T cells in Graves' hyperthyroidism and ophthalmopathy. Background on the study: The authors collected peripheral blood at initial diagnosis, before any treatment. Overall study results and limits: Blood also carried most thyroid clonotypes expanded above 0.001. Ophthalmopathy and stable hyperthyroidism were separated by a 13 V-J model.

The table lists this clonotype with many counts. The target antigen is unknown. Patients were excluded for uncontrolled infection, other autoimmune disease, pregnancy or lactation. It was RNA transcripts that yielded the amplified TCR beta CDR3 regions. The TCR CDR3 first-round RT-PCR relied on the HTBI primer set. TCRdb used MiXCR to reprocess the multiplex PCR reads, holding one entry per CDR3 protein. The sample has approximately 480,000 distinct CDR3 sequences; around 20% are singletons. This sequence originates from a man aged 18 to 30 with Graves' hyperthyroidism. What was sequenced was blood.

This CDR3 reads CASSLDEGISYEQYF. The DNA of the CDR3 is TGTGCCAGCAGCTTAGATGAGGGGATAAGCTACGAGCAGTACTTC. This rearrangement joins TRBV7-8 to TRBJ2-7, with D possibly called TRBD1 or TRBD2 (5 bases each). Germline CDR1 reads SGHVS; CDR2 reads FQNEAQ. The CDR3 has 15 amino acids. V shed 1 base and J shed 3 bases, with 13 bases lying between them.